Sequencing of this T cell receptor beta chain was carried out in a study of cytomegalovirus exposure and HLA in healthy donors (dated by TCRdb to about 2017). Regarding the research as a whole: According to an earlier analysis of a few hundred of the donors, 200 million or so T cells yielded 90 million to 140 million unique TCR beta sequences and 276 Gb of sequence data. Both class I and class II loci were covered by HLA typing, at four-digit resolution. Among 350 to 400 genotyped donors of the cohort, an average of roughly 240,000 unique TCR beta nucleotide sequences were sequenced per donor, approximately 20% of them non-productive. The study was designed to test whether signatures of past pathogen exposure could be identified by cataloging public T cell receptors. In addition to the first cohort of 666 subjects, a separate validation cohort of around 110 different subjects was used. To predict cytomegalovirus infection status, the study combined high-throughput TCR immunosequencing, statistical association of individual TCRs with disease status, and machine learning. Donor age, sex, ethnicity and CMV serostatus were compiled alongside the repertoire data. Typing coverage differed by locus: A, B, C, DRB1 and DQB1 were typed in roughly 629-640 donors, DQA1 in about 500, DPA1 in around 610, and DPB1 in just under 490. A later genetic analysis took genome-wide SNP genotypes for about three fifths of the roughly 700 donors and used that subset as a discovery cohort. The genetic ancestry cluster associated with self-reported Caucasian donors included 80% to 90% of the approximately 400 genotyped donors. Roughly five DR-DQ haplotypes were treated as single units for association and clustering because of strong linkage in the cohort. Rather than using new phenotypic data, the later analysis identified candidate immune exposures from TCR beta sequences and from how often those sequences occurred across donors. Every discovery cohort repertoire had been produced on one sequencing platform. To study patterns of TCR occurrence, a later analysis re-analyzed previously published TCR beta repertoires from under 750 donors and added high-resolution HLA genotyping. To decide whether each TCR beta V gene segment behaved as functional or pseudogenic, an earlier analysis of some 570 of the donors relied on high-throughput TCR beta sequencing. Using immunosequencing, the study profiled T cell repertoires from 500 to 800 subjects and related those repertoires to cytomegalovirus serostatus. Roughly 300 gigabases of sequencing data and roughly 90 million unique TCR sequences were included in an early release covering 500 to 750 HLA-typed donors. Paper-wide results and their limitations: A cluster of highly shared sequence variants was judged likely to represent a technical artifact of the sequencing pipeline. In a later analysis, HLA-associated TCR beta chains were found to be more clonally expanded and to have lower generation probabilities than equally common non-associated chains. HLA typing was unavailable for some donors at each locus, so association tests used only the typed subset. In the study, approximately 160 TCR beta chains were listed as associated with cytomegalovirus. Some IMGT-functional V segments, including TRBV6-2 and TRBV6-3, could not be told apart with the 87-base-pair reads, so those segments were excluded. In vitro tests confirmed that a few of the cytomegalovirus-associated TCR beta chains recognize cytomegalovirus antigens. In a later analysis, most CMV-associated TCR beta chains were found to appear HLA-restricted, with HLA associations seemingly driven largely by CMV exposure. The classifier was reported to diagnose cytomegalovirus status with high specificity and sensitivity in both the original cohort and the validation cohort. An earlier analysis of approximately 590 of the donors showed that most TCR beta V segments appeared in productive rearrangements either about 90% or about 30% of the time, which broadly matched IMGT annotations. According to a later genetic analysis, donors in an Asian-associated ancestry cluster had fewer N-insertions in productive TCRs than the roughly 700-donor mean. According to the authors, the approach could potentially be generalized to other disease states and immunological phenotypes. For the cohort, immune exposure information was limited to CMV serostatus. Because counts were too low, around 18 rarely observed V segments, including chromosome 9 orphons, were left out of the earlier analysis of 500 to 750 of the donors. Most TCR sequences were seen in very few donors, while some public TCRs were found in many individuals. This cohort had only TCR beta chains sequenced, and the lack of alpha or paired-chain data limited which features could be detected. A further reported finding was that TCR beta sequences accurately predicted the HLA-A and HLA-B alleles for most subjects in the first cohort. V-gene and J-gene trimming of TCR beta chains was associated with a missense DCLRE1C variant in a later genetic analysis, and the association was replicated in an independent cohort. In a later analysis, TCR association rates were found to vary across HLA loci, with the most associated TCRs seen for DRB1 alleles and the fewest for HLA-C alleles. The presence/absence analyses assumed that sequencing depth was roughly uniform across donors, and that assumption may not be true. A later analysis associated 17,000 or so TCR beta sequences with specific HLA alleles at a false discovery rate of 0.05. Correlated functional status among segregating V segments might reflect linkage disequilibrium, but an unknown experimental factor could not be ruled out. When HLA alleles, especially DR and DQ, strongly co-occurred, TCR associations were difficult to assign to individual alleles. Several of the top co-occurrence clusters appeared to be linked to parvovirus B19, influenza, CMV and Epstein-Barr virus, according to a later analysis.

From a lookup of the germline V gene (reference sequence), CDR1 and CDR2 are SEHNR and FQNEAQ. The junction carries 9 bases between V and J, which are trimmed by 1 base and 3 bases respectively. From cysteine to phenylalanine, the CDR3 is 14 amino acids long. CDR3 DNA is the only sequence kept; it has 42 bases, read in frame from the first base. The library was obtained by the immunoSEQ multiplex PCR assay. The multiplex PCR relied on a mix of 60 forward primers for TCR Vbeta segments and 13 reverse primers for TCR Jbeta segments. The CDR3 region of rearranged TCR beta genes was amplified from genomic DNA by a multiplex PCR assay. On the Illumina HiSeq System, the amplified TCR beta libraries were sequenced as 87-base-pair reads. Under the source paper's analysis protocol: A later analysis counted some 80 million unique TCR beta chains across the 550 to 800 repertoires, and roughly 9.9 million of these chains were shared by at least two donors. A nearest-neighbor algorithm error-corrected the raw reads and collapsed the reads into unique sequences, merging closely related sequences to remove PCR and sequencing errors. V, D and J gene segments were assigned by aligning CDR3 sequences to IMGT reference sequences. For a sequence to be retained, a match of at least six nucleotides was required to both a V gene segment and a J gene segment. A rearrangement counted as productive if the CDR3 had no stop codons and remained in frame with V and J, and every other rearrangement counted as non-productive. Following IMGT convention, CDR3 was defined as the stretch from the second conserved V-encoded cysteine to the conserved J-encoded phenylalanine. Sequences without an unambiguous match to a single V gene segment were excluded from the earlier analysis of a few hundred of the donors. In an earlier analysis of almost 600 of the donors, a V segment was called functional when productive rearrangements were above 56.7%, and segregating when the standard deviation between donors exceeded 5%. A statistical classification framework was built for diagnosing cytomegalovirus status from the catalog of TCR beta chain sequences. A later analysis assigned V and J genes by comparing TCR nucleotide sequences with IMGT/GENE-DB human TR gene sequences. Using the TCRdist pipeline, a later analysis assigned CDR3 sequences along with most-parsimonious VDJ recombination scenarios. A later analysis defined each TCR beta chain by its CDR3 amino acid sequence plus V-gene family, and excluded reads lacking a unique V-gene family. In a later analysis, a few hundred highly shared, low-generation-probability nucleotide sequences were removed to address suspected cross-contamination and a sequencing artifact. A later analysis calculated a clonal expansion index for each public chain from normalized within-repertoire ranks of inferred template counts. In a later analysis, generation probabilities were computed using a VDJ recombination model fitted to out-of-frame rearrangements, and the results were checked against IGoR. In a later analysis, TCR-TCR, TCR-HLA and TCR-CMV co-occurrence was scored with hypergeometric tests, and a repertoire-size bias correction was applied to TCR pairs. A later analysis estimated false discovery rates by permuting HLA or CMV assignments 20 times. A later analysis grouped co-occurring TCRs with DBSCAN, adding TCRdist sequence similarity when clustering within HLA-allele-positive subsets. For co-occurrence clustering, repertoires with fewer than 30,000 or more than 120,000 public chains were excluded, along with five or six repertoires with anomalous nucleotide sharing. Entries here come from immuneACCESS through TCRdb and include only in-frame sequences with V and J called. Some clones fail to appear in such tables; in the studies checked, an unresolved V gene covers under half of the shortfall, and the cause of the remainder is unknown. V, J and clone size were drawn from that table, and D and trimming were deduced from the DNA. The sample has about 270,000 clones on record, just over 70% of them singletons. The top ten clones comprise 2% to 2.5% of the sample.

The cohort was made up of hundreds of healthy bone marrow donors. At the time of sampling, every cohort member was nominally healthy, though immune exposures that went unrecorded were likely present. The donor was CMV seronegative and was included in the group of 352 seronegative cohort members. A peripheral blood sample was collected from each donor, and TCR beta sequencing was performed on peripheral blood mononuclear cells. Genomic DNA was extracted from the blood cell samples with the Qiagen DNeasy Blood Extraction Kit. On this clone itself: It lacks a known antigen. The input lacks base qualities; no much larger clone sits a single base away.

Sequencing was carried out using PBMCs. The sequence came from a female donor in good health and CMV-seronegative. The V and J segments used are TRBV7-9 and TRBJ1-2, and perhaps TRBD1 as D gene, on 5 matching bases. The nucleotides read TGTGCCAGCAGCTTAGAGACAGTTCACTATGGCTACACCTTC. It is translated as CASSLETVHYGYTF.